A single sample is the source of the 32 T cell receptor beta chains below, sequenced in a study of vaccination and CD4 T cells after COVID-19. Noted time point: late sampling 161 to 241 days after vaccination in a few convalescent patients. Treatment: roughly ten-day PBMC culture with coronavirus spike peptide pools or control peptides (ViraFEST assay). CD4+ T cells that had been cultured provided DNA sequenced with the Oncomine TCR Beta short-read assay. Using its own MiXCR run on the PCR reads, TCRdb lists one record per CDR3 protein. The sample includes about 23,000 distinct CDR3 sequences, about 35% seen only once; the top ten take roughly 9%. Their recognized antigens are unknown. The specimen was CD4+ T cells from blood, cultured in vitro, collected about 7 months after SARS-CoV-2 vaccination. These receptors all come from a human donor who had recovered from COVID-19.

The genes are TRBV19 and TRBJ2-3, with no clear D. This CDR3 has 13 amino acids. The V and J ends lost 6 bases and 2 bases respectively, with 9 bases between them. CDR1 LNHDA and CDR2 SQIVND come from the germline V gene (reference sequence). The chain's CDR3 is CASRGFVTDTQYF. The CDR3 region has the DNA TGTGCCAGTAGAGGGTTTGTCACAGATACGCAGTATTTT.

CDR3 nucleotides: TGTGCCAGCAGAACCGGGACTAGCGACAATGAGCAGTTCTTC. It is translated as CASRTGTSDNEQFF. The chain uses TRBV6-2 or TRBV6-3 and TRBJ2-1; 10 positions agree with TRBD2. V lost 6 bases and J lost 5; bases outside the gene matches: 4. In germline, CDR1 is MNHEY, CDR2 SVGEGT. The length of the CDR3 is 14 residues.

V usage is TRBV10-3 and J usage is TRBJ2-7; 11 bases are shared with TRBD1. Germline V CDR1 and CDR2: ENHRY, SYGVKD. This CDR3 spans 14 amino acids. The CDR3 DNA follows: TGTGCGAGCCAGGGGGACAGGGGGATCTACGAGCAGTACTTC. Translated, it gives CASQGDRGIYEQYF.

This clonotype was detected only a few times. CDR3 bases: TGTGCCAGCAGTCGGGGTGGGACTAGCGGGGGTTACGAGCAGTACTTC. Protein product: CASSRGGTSGGYEQYF. The chain joins TRBV6-1 to TRBJ2-7; 14 bases line up with TRBD2. Germline trimming cut 5 bases from V and 4 bases from J; bases unmatched to any gene: 7. The germline V gene encodes CDR1 MNHNS and CDR2 SASEGT. CDR3 length: 16 residues.

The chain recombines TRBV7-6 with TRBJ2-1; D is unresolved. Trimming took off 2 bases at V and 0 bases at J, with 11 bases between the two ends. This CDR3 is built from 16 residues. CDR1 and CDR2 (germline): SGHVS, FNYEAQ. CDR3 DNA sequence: TGTGCCAGCAGCTTAAGGGCCCAATCCTCCTACAATGAGCAGTTCTTC. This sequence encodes CASSLRAQSSYNEQFF.

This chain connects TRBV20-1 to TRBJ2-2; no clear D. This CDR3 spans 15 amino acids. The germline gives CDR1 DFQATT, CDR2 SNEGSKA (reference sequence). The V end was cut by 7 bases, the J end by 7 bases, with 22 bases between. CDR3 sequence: CSVPPDGAIGGELFF. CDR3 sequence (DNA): TGCAGTGTCCCACCCGACGGAGCCATAGGCGGGGAGCTGTTTTTT.

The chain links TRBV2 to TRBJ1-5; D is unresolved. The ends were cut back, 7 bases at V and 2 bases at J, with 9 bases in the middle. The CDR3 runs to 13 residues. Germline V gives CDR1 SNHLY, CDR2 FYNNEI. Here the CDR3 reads CASNWAGNQPQHF. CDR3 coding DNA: TGTGCCAGCAACTGGGCCGGCAATCAGCCCCAGCATTTT.

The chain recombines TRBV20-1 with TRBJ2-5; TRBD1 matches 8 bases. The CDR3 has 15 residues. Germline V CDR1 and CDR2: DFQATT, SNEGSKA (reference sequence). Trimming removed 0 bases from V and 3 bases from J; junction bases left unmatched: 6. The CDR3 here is CSARDAGQGEETQYF. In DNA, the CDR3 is TGCAGTGCTAGAGATGCCGGACAGGGCGAAGAGACCCAGTACTTC.

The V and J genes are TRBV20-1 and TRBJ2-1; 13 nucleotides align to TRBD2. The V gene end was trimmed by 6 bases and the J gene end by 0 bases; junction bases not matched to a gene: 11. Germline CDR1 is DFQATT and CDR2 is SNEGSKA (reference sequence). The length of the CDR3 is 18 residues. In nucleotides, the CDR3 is TGCAGTGCCATATTGGGACTAGCGGGACCGGCCTCCTACAATGAGCAGTTCTTC. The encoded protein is CSAILGLAGPASYNEQFF.

The CDR3 is CASRGGSPGGNFYEQYF. In DNA form, the CDR3 reads TGTGCCAGCAGAGGGGGGAGCCCTGGCGGAAACTTCTACGAGCAGTACTTC. V is TRBV6-1 and J is TRBJ2-7; TRBD1 or TRBD2 may be the D gene (6 bases each). V lost 6 bases, J lost 3 bases, and 24 bases lay in between. The CDR3 extends over 17 amino acids. Germline assignment: CDR1 MNHNS and CDR2 SASEGT.

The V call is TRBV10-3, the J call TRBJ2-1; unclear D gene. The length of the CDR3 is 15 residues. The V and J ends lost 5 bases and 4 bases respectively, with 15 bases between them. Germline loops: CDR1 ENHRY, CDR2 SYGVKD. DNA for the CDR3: TGTGCCATCAGTCCTCTTTGGGCCTCTTACAATGAGCAGTTCTTC. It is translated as CAISPLWASYNEQFF.

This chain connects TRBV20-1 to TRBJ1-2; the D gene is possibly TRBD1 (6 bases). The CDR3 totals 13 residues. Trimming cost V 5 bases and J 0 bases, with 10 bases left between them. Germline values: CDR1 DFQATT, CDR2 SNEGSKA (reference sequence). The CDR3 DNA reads TGCAGTGCTGTTGACAGGTCTAACTATGGCTACACCTTC. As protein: CSAVDRSNYGYTF.

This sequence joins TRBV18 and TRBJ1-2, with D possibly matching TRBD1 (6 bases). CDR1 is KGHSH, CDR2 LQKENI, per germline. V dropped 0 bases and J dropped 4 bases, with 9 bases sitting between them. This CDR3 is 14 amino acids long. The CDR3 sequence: CASSPPGTIYGYTF. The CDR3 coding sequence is TGTGCCAGCTCACCACCAGGGACAATCTATGGCTACACCTTC.

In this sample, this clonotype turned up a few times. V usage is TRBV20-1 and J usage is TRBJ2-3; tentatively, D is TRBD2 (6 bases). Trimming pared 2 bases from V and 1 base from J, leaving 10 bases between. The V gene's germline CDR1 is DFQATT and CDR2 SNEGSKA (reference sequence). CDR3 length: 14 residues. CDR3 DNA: TGCAGTGCTAGATTGGAGGGAGGCACAGATACGCAGTATTTT. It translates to CSARLEGGTDTQYF.

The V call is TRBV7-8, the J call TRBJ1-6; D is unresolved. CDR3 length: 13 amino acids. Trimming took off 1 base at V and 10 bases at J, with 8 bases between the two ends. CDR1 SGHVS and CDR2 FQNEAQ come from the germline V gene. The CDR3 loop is CASSLVSESPLHF. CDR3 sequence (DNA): TGTGCCAGCAGCTTAGTTTCGGAATCACCCCTCCACTTT.

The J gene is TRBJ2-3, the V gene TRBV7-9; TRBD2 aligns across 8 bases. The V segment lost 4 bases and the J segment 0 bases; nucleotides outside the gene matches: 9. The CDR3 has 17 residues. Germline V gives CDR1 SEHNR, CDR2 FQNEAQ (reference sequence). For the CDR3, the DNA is TGTGCCAGCAGCTCCAAAGTTAGCGGGACTAGCACAGATACGCAGTATTTT. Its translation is CASSSKVSGTSTDTQYF.

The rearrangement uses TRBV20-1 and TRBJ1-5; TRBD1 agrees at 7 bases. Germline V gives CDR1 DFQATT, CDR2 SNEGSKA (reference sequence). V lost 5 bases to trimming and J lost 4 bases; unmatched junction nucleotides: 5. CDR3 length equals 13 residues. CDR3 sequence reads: CSAFRDRNQPQHF. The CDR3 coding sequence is TGCAGTGCTTTCCGGGACAGAAATCAGCCCCAGCATTTT.

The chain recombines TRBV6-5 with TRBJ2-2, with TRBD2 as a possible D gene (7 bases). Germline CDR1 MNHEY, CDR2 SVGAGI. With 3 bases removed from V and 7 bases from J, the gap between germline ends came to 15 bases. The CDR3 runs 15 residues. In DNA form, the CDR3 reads TGTGCCAGCAGTTATGGGGGGGCGCAGGGCGGGGAGCTGTTTTTT. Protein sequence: CASSYGGAQGGELFF.

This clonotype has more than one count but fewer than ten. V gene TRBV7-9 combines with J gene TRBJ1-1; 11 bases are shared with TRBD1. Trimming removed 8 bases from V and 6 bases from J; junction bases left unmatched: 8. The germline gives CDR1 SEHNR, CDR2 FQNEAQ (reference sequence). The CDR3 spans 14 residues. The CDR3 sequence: CASHTGQGVAEAFF. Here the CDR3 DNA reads TGTGCCAGCCACACGGGACAGGGGGTAGCTGAAGCTTTCTTT.

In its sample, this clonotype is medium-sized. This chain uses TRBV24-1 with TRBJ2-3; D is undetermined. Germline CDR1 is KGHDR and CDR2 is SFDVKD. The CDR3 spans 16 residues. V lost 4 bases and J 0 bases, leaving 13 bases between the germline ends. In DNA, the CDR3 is TGTGCCACCAGTGACGTTGACACAGCTAGCACAGATACGCAGTATTTT. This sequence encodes CATSDVDTASTDTQYF.

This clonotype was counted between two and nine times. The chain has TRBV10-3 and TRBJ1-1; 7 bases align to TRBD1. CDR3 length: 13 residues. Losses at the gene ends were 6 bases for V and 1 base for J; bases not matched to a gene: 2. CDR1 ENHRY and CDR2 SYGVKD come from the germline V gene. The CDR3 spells CAIRGQPNTEAFF. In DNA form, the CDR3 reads TGTGCCATCAGGGGACAGCCGAACACTGAAGCTTTCTTT.

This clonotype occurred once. CDR3 DNA sequence: TGCGCCAGCAGCAGGAGGGAAGGCATTGATGGCTACACCTTC. It codes for CASSRREGIDGYTF. V gene TRBV5-1 combines with J gene TRBJ1-2; D unclear. CDR1 and CDR2 from the germline V gene are SGHRS and YFSETQ. Trimming took off 4 bases at V and 6 bases at J, with 16 bases between the two ends. The CDR3 consists of 14 residues.

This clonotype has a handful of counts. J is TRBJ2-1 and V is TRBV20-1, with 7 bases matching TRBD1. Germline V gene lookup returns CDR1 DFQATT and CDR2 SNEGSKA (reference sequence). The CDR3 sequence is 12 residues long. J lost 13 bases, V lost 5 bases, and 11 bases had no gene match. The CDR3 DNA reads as TGCAGTGCTCCAAGACAGGGAACGGGTCAGTTCTTC. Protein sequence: CSAPRQGTGQFF.

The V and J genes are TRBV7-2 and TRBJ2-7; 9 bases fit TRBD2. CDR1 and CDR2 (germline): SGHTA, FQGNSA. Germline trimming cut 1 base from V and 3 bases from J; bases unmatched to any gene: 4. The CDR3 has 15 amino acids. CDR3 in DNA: TGTGCCAGCAGCTTAGGGACTAGCGAGTACTACGAGCAGTACTTC. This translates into CASSLGTSEYYEQYF.

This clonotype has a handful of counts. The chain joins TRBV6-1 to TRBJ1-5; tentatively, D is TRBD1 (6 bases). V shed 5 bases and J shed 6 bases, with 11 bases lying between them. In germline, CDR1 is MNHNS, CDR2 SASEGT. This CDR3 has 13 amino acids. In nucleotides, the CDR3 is TGTGCCAGCAGTCGGGGGGCAGGTCAGCCCCAGCATTTT. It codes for CASSRGAGQPQHF.

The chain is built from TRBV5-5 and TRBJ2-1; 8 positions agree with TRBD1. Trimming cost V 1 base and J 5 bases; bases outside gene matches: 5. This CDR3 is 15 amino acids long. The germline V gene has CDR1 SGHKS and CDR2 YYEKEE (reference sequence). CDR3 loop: CASSLPGTGNNEQFF. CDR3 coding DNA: TGTGCCAGCAGCTTGCCCGGGACAGGAAACAATGAGCAGTTCTTC.

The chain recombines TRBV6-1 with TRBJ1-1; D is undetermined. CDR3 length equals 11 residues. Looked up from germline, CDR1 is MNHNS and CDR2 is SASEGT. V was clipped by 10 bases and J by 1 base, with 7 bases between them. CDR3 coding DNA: TGTGCCACCTGGAGGAACACTGAAGCTTTCTTT. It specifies CATWRNTEAFF.

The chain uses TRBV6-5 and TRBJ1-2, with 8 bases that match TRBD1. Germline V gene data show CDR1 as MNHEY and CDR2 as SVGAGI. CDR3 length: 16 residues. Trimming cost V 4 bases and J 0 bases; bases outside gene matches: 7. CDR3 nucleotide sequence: TGTGCCAGCAGTTTCGGACAGGGTGGACCTAACTATGGCTACACCTTC. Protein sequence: CASSFGQGGPNYGYTF.

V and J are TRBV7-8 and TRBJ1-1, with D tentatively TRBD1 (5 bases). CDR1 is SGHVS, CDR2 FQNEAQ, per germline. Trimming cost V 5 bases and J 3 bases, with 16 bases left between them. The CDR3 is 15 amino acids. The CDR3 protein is CASSPGRGRDTEAFF. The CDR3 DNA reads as TGTGCCAGCAGCCCAGGGAGGGGTAGGGACACTGAAGCTTTCTTT.

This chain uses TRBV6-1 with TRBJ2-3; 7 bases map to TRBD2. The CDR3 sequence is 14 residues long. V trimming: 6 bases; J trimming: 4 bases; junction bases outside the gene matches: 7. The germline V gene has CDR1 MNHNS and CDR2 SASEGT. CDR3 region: CASSRTSVADTQYF. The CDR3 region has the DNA TGTGCCAGCAGCCGTACTAGCGTTGCAGATACGCAGTATTTT.

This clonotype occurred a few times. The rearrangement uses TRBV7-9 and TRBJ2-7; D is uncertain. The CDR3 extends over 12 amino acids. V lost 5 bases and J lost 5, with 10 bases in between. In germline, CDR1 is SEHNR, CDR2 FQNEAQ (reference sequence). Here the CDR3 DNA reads TGTGCCAGCAGCAACCCGCCCAACGAGCAGTACTTC. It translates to CASSNPPNEQYF.

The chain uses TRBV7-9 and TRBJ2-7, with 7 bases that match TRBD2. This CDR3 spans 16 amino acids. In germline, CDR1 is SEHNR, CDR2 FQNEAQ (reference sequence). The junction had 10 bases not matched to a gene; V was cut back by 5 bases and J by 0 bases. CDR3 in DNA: TGTGCCAGCAGCCAGCCCTCGCGGGAGTTCTCCTACGAGCAGTACTTC. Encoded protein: CASSQPSREFSYEQYF.